This T cell receptor (beta chain) was sequenced in a study of blood T cell repertoires in COVID-19. For the study at large: PBMCs, B-cell-depleted T cells, or T cells were the source of the cDNA or gDNA that made up the material.

Measured with immunoSEQ multiplex PCR; TCRdb has only the in-frame clones, and not every one. This sample carries 210,000 or so clones, over 75% of them seen once, and the ten largest clones take approximately 5.3%. The J segment lost 9 bases and the V segment lost 3 bases, leaving 8 bases of the junction unmatched. The CDR3 sequence is 16 residues long. Germline V gene lookup returns CDR1 SGHTA and CDR2 FQGTGA. The origin of this receptor is a human donor in a cohort sampled during active COVID-19. The J gene is TRBJ2-1, the V gene TRBV7-3, with TRBD2 identical over 13 bases. Sequenced material: peripheral blood. The CDR3 region has the DNA TGTGCCAGCAGCTTTACGGGACTAGCGGGAAGCGGTGAGCAGTTCTTC. This encodes CASSFTGLAGSGEQFF.